This entry lists 6 T cell receptor beta chains sequenced from one sample in a study of beta chain features in type 1 diabetes. General observations from the study: Among patients with Type 1 diabetes, TCRB CDR3s were moderately but significantly shorter in every one of the four CD4+ subsets.

The study reverse transcribed the entire isolated RNA, so it sequenced expressed TCRB transcripts. The data were produced by immunoSEQ multiplex PCR, yet TCRdb's version contains in-frame clones alone and is incomplete. The sample lists over 150,000 clones; around 8% were seen once. These receptors' targets are unknown. Sequenced sample: central memory CD4+ T cells from blood. The receptors come from a woman aged 40 to 50 with type 1 diabetes.

This chain links TRBV6-5 with TRBJ2-3, with 8 positions matching TRBD2. The CDR3 loop spans 15 amino acids. The V segment lost 6 bases and the J segment 2 bases; nucleotides outside the gene matches: 7. From germline, CDR1 is MNHEY and CDR2 SVGAGI. The CDR3 sequence: CASRGLASFTDTQYF. In nucleotides, the CDR3 is TGTGCCAGCAGAGGACTAGCTTCATTCACAGATACGCAGTATTTT.

This clone was seen ten or more times. V gene TRBV6-6 combines with J gene TRBJ2-7; TRBD1 might be the D (6 bases). CDR3 length: 13 residues. The V and J ends lost 10 bases and 2 bases respectively, with 15 bases between them. Germline CDR1 and CDR2: MNHNY and SVGAGI (reference sequence). CDR3 protein: CATQGTGTYEQYF. CDR3 in DNA: TGTGCCACCCAGGGGACGGGCACCTACGAGCAGTACTTC.

This chain connects TRBV18 to TRBJ1-6, with 8 positions matching TRBD1. Germline V gene lookup returns CDR1 KGHSH and CDR2 LQKENI. The CDR3 totals 14 residues. Germline trimming cut 6 bases from V and 9 bases from J; bases unmatched to any gene: 7. The CDR3 is CASSMDREGSPLHF. The DNA for the CDR3 is TGTGCCAGCTCGATGGACAGGGAGGGTTCACCCCTCCACTTT.

This clone showed up many times. The V gene is TRBV7-2, the J gene TRBJ1-2; D possibly corresponds to TRBD1 (6 bases). The ends were cut back, 3 bases at V and 4 bases at J, with 12 bases in the middle. CDR1 is SGHTA, CDR2 FQGNSA, per germline. The CDR3 extends over 14 amino acids. This chain's CDR3 is CASSLSRDTYGYTF. The CDR3 coding sequence is TGTGCCAGCAGCTTGTCCCGGGACACCTATGGCTACACCTTC.

V and J are TRBV7-9 and TRBJ2-7, with D perhaps matching TRBD2 (6 bases). This CDR3 comprises 14 residues. CDR1 and CDR2 (germline): SEHNR, FQNEAQ (reference sequence). The ends were cut back, 1 base at V and 7 bases at J, with 14 bases in the middle. The CDR3 DNA is TGTGCCAGCAGCTTAGATGGAGCGGCGGGAGAGCAGTACTTC. It codes for CASSLDGAAGEQYF. The full variable domain, its missing parts supplied by reference TRBV7-9 and TRBJ2-7, is DTGVSQNPRHKITKRGQNVTFRCDPISEHNRLYWYRQTLGQGPEFLTYFQNEAQLEKSRLLSDRFSAERPKGSFSTLEIQRTEQGDSAMYLCASSLDGAAGEQYFGPGTRLTVT.

This sequence joins TRBV28 and TRBJ1-1; 7 positions agree with TRBD1. The germline CDR1 and CDR2 sequences are MDHEN and SYDVKM. The V and J ends lost 2 bases and 6 bases, in that order; junction bases with no gene match: 3. The CDR3 extends over 13 amino acids. CDR3 in DNA: TGTGCCAGCAGTTTAAGGACAGGCCCTGAAGCTTTCTTT. Its translation is CASSLRTGPEAFF.